A single sample is the source of the 12 T cell receptor beta chains below, sequenced in a study of cytomegalovirus exposure and HLA in healthy donors (dated 2017 in TCRdb). The method was the immunoSEQ multiplex PCR assay. For the multiplex PCR, a mixture combining 60 forward primers for TCR Vbeta segments and 13 reverse primers for TCR Jbeta segments was used. Held by TCRdb, this immuneACCESS table contains in-frame sequences only and omits some clones. Under half of the omission traces to an unresolved V gene where checked; the cause of the rest is unknown. The sample has around 220,000 clones on record, about 70% of them singletons. Jointly, the top ten make up approximately 1.9% of the sample. Sequencing used PBMCs. Receptor source: a woman aged 30 to 39 in good health and CMV-seronegative.

The rearrangement joins TRBV7-2 to TRBJ1-6, with D unresolved. Trimming pared 4 bases from V and 0 bases from J, leaving 7 bases between. The CDR3 totals 15 residues. Germline CDR1 SGHTA, CDR2 FQGNSA. This CDR3 is CASSSGSSYNSPLHF. The CDR3 nucleotides are TGTGCCAGCAGCTCTGGGAGCTCCTATAATTCACCCCTCCACTTT.

This chain connects TRBV5-4 to TRBJ1-1, with D uncertain. Germline CDR1 and CDR2: SGHNT and YYREEE (reference sequence). V was trimmed by 6 bases and J by 0 bases, leaving 15 bases between them. This CDR3 is built from 15 residues. This CDR3 reads CASTPPGVLNTEAFF. The CDR3 bases are TGTGCCAGCACCCCCCCGGGAGTTTTGAACACTGAAGCTTTCTTT.

The chain combines TRBV19 with TRBJ2-1; the D gene is possibly TRBD2 (5 bases). Germline-derived CDR1 and CDR2 are LNHDA and SQIVND (reference sequence). The V and J ends lost 5 bases and 6 bases respectively, with 11 bases between them. The CDR3 sequence is 13 residues long. The CDR3 loop reads CASSPGTPNEQFF. DNA for the CDR3: TGTGCCAGTAGTCCGGGAACCCCCAATGAGCAGTTCTTC.

This clone was observed a handful of times. The J gene is TRBJ2-1, the V gene TRBV27; D possibly corresponds to TRBD2 (5 bases). With 4 bases removed from V and 0 bases from J, the gap between germline ends came to 13 bases. Per the germline V gene, CDR1 is MNHEY and CDR2 is SMNVEV (reference sequence). The CDR3 is 16 residues long. CDR3 coding DNA: TGTGCCAGCAGTTCCCCAGCGGAGAGCTCCTACAATGAGCAGTTCTTC. Translation: CASSSPAESSYNEQFF.

The V gene is TRBV4-1, the J gene TRBJ1-1, with D possibly matching TRBD1 (5 bases). Trimming cost V 2 bases and J 1 base, with 8 bases left between them. The CDR3 length is 14 residues. The germline CDR1 and CDR2 sequences are MGHRA and YSYEKL. The CDR3 spells CASSQSTGNTEAFF. The CDR3 DNA is TGCGCCAGCAGCCAATCAACAGGGAACACTGAAGCTTTCTTT.

J is TRBJ1-5 and V is TRBV2; 9 positions agree with TRBD1. J lost 1 base, V lost 4 bases, and 5 bases had no gene match. The CDR3 totals 16 residues. Per the germline V gene, CDR1 is SNHLY and CDR2 is FYNNEI. The CDR3, as DNA: TGTGCCAGCAGTGGGTCGACAGGGGGGAGCAATCAGCCCCAGCATTTT. It yields the protein CASSGSTGGSNQPQHF.

The chain carries TRBV10-3 and TRBJ2-7; the D is unclear. The germline CDR1 and CDR2 sequences are ENHRY and SYGVKD. Trimming took off 4 bases at V and 1 base at J, with 14 bases between the two ends. This CDR3 is 15 amino acids long. CDR3 sequence reads: CAISVDITRSYEQYF. The CDR3 nucleotides are TGTGCCATCAGTGTTGACATAACACGGTCCTACGAGCAGTACTTC.

V gene TRBV5-6 combines with J gene TRBJ2-2, with D possibly being TRBD2 (6 bases). Germline CDR1 SGHDT, CDR2 YYEEEE. Deletions cut 1 base from V and 1 base from J, with 8 bases between. This CDR3 has 15 residues. The CDR3 sequence is CASSLFGGNTGELFF. The CDR3 DNA is TGTGCCAGCAGCTTGTTCGGGGGGAACACCGGGGAGCTGTTTTTT.

The chain carries TRBV7-8 and TRBJ1-2; TRBD1 aligns across 9 bases. Germline V gene sequence: CDR1 SGHVS, CDR2 FQNEAQ. V dropped 6 bases and J dropped 7; count of bases not matched to a gene: 3. The CDR3 length is 12 residues. In nucleotides, the CDR3 is TGTGCCAGCAGTCGGGACAGGGCTGGCTACACCTTC. This encodes CASSRDRAGYTF.

This clone was recorded a few times. The gene calls are TRBV11-3 and TRBJ1-1, with D unresolved. The CDR3 runs to 13 residues. Germline loops: CDR1 SGHNT, CDR2 YENEEA. The V and J ends lost 0 bases and 10 bases respectively, with 12 bases between them. The CDR3 sequence is CASSLDPTSLAFF. Here the CDR3 DNA reads TGTGCCAGCAGCTTAGATCCGACTTCGTTAGCTTTCTTT. The whole variable domain, filled in from reference TRBV11-3 and TRBJ1-1, reads EAGVVQSPRYKIIEKKQPVAFWCNPISGHNTLYWYLQNLGQGPELLIRYENEEAVDDSQLPKDRFSAERLKGVDSTLKIQPAELGDSAVYLCASSLDPTSLAFFGQGTRLTVV.

This sequence joins TRBV14 and TRBJ1-1, with D possibly TRBD1 on 6 matching bases. The germline V gene encodes CDR1 SGHDN and CDR2 FVKESK. This CDR3 contains 14 residues. Trimming stripped 0 bases from V and 7 bases from J, with 12 bases between. This chain's CDR3 is CASSQELDSREAFF. In DNA, the CDR3 is TGTGCCAGCAGCCAAGAGCTGGACAGCCGTGAAGCTTTCTTT. Filled out from reference TRBV14 and TRBJ1-1, the complete variable domain reads EAGVTQFPSHSVIEKGQTVTLRCDPISGHDNLYWYRRVMGKEIKFLLHFVKESKQDESGMPNNRFLAERTGGTYSTLKVQPAELEDSGVYFCASSQELDSREAFFGQGTRLTVV.

The rearrangement joins TRBV5-1 to TRBJ2-1, with 10 positions matching TRBD1. CDR3 length: 16 amino acids. The ends lost 7 bases at V and 4 bases at J; junction bases unmatched: 11. From germline, CDR1 is SGHRS and CDR2 YFSETQ. The CDR3 loop reads CASSRAGTGDYNEQFF. The DNA for the CDR3 is TGCGCCAGCTCCAGAGCCGGGACAGGGGATTACAATGAGCAGTTCTTC.